The clone carrying this TCR beta chain was found many times. From the PCR reads, TCRdb re-called clones with MiXCR. The sample consists of roughly 48,000 clones, around 20% of them appearing once. Germline V lookup: CDR1 SEHNR, CDR2 FQNEAQ (reference sequence). This CDR3 is 14 amino acids long. Trimming cost V 6 bases and J 5 bases; bases outside gene matches: 6. Patients underwent thyroid surgery, and none had received any treatment before it. This sample was included in a study of metastatic and nonmetastatic thyroid tumors. The rearrangement uses TRBV7-9 and TRBJ2-1, with 8 nucleotides matching TRBD1. The TCR was taken from a male donor with papillary thyroid cancer or a benign thyroid nodule (not recorded which). Some clones in this sample may be carry-over from other donors' samples. The sample comprised blood. The CDR3 bases are TGTGCCAGCAGACCTAGGACAGGGAACAATGAGCAGTTCTTC. Residues: CASRPRTGNNEQFF.